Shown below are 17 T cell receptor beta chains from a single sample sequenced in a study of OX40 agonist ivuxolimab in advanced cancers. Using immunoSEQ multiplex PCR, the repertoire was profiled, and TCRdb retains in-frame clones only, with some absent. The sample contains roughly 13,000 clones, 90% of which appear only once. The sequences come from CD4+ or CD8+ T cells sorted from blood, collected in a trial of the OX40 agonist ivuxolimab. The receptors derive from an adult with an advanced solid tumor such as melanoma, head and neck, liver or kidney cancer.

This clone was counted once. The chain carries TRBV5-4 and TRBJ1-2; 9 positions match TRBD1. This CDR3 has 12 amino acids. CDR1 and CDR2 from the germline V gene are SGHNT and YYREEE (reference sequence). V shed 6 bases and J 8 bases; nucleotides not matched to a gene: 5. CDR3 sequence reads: CASTGTGLGYTF. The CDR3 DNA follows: TGTGCCAGCACGGGGACAGGGCTCGGCTACACCTTC.

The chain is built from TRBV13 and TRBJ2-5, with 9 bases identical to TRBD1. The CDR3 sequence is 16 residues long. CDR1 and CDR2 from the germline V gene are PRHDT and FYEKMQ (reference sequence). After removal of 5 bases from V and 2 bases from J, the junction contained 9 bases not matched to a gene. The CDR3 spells CASSPSRGQGQETQYF. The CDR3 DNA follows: TGTGCCAGCAGCCCTAGTAGGGGACAGGGACAAGAGACCCAGTACTTC.

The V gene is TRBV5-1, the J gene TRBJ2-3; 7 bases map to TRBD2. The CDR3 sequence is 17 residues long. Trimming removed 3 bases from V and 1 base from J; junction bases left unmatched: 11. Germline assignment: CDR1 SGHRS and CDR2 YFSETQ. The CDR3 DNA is TGCGCCAGCAGCTCCACTGGCGGGAGAGGACGCACAGATACGCAGTATTTT. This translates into CASSSTGGRGRTDTQYF.

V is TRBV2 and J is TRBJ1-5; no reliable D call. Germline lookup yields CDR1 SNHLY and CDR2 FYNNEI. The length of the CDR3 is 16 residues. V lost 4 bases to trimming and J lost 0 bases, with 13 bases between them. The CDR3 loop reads CASSVGQEGSNQPQHF. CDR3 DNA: TGTGCCAGCAGTGTTGGGCAGGAGGGTAGCAATCAGCCCCAGCATTTT.

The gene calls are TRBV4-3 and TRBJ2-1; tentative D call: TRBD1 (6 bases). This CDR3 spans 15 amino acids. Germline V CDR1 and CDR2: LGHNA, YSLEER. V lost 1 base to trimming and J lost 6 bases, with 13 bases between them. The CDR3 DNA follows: TGCGCCAGCAGCCAAGCGCCGGACAGTATCAATGAGCAGTTCTTC. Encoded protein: CASSQAPDSINEQFF.

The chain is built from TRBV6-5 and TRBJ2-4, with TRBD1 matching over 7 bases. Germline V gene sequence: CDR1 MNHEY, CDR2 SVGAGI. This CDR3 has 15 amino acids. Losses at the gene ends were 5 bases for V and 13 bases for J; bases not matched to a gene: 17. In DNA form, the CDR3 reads TGTGCCAGCAGTCAATTACCTTCTCCAGACAGGGAGCAGTACTTC. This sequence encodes CASSQLPSPDREQYF.

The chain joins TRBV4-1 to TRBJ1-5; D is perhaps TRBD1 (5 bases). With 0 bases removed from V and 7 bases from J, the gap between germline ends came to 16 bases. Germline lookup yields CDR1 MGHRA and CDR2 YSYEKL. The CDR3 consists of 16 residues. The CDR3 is CASSQEQGHIGQPQHF. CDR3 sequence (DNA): TGCGCCAGCAGCCAAGAGCAGGGTCACATTGGGCAGCCCCAGCATTTT.

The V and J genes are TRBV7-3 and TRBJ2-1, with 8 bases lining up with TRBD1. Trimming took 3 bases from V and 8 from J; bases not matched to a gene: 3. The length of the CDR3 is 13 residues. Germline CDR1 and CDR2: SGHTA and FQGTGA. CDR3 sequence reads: CASSFTTGDEQFF. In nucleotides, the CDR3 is TGTGCCAGCAGCTTCACGACAGGGGATGAGCAGTTCTTC.

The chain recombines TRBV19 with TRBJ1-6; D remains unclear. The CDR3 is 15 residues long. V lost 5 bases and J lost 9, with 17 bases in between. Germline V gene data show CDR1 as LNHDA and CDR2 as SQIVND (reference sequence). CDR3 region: CASSGSAAGSSPLHF. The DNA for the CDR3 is TGTGCCAGTAGTGGGTCGGCGGCGGGTAGTTCACCCCTCCACTTT.

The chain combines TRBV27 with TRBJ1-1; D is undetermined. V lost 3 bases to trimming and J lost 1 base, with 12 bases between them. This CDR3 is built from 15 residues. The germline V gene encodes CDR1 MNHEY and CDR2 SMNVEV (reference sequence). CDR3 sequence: CASSLYEGWNTEAFF. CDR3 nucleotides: TGTGCCAGCAGTTTGTACGAGGGATGGAACACTGAAGCTTTCTTT.

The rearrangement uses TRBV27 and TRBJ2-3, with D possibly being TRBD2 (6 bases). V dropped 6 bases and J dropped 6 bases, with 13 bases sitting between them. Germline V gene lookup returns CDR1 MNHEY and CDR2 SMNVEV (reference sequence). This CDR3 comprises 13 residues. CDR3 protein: CASSTLRGDTQYF. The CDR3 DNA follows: TGTGCCAGCAGCACTCTACGGGGGGATACGCAGTATTTT.

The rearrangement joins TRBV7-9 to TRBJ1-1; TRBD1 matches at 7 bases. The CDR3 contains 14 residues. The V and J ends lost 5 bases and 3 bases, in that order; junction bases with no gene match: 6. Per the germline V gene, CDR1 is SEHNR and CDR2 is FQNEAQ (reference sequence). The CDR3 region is CASSGRQGDTEAFF. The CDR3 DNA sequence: TGTGCCAGCAGCGGTCGACAGGGAGACACTGAAGCTTTCTTT.

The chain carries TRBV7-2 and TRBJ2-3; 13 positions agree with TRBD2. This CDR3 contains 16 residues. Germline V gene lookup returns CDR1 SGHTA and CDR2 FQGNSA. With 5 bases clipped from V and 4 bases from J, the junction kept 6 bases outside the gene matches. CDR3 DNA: TGTGCCAGCAGCGCCTTACTAGCGGGAGGGGCAGATACGCAGTATTTT. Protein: CASSALLAGGADTQYF.

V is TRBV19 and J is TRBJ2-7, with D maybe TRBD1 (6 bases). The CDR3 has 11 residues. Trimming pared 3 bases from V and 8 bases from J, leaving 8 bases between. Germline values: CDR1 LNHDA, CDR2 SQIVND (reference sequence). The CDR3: CASSIGQQQYF. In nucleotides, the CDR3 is TGTGCCAGTAGTATTGGACAGCAGCAGTACTTC.

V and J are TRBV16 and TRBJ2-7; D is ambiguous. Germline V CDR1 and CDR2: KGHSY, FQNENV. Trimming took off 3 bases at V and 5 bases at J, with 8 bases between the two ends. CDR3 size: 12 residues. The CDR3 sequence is CASSQSRDEQYF. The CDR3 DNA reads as TGTGCCAGCAGCCAGTCCCGGGACGAGCAGTACTTC. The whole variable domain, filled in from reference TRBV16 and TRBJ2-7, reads GEEVAQTPKHLVRGEGQKAKLYCAPIKGHSYVFWYQQVLKNEFKFLISFQNENVFDETGMPKERFSAKCLPNSPCSLEIQATKLEDSAVYFCASSQSRDEQYFGPGTRLTVT.

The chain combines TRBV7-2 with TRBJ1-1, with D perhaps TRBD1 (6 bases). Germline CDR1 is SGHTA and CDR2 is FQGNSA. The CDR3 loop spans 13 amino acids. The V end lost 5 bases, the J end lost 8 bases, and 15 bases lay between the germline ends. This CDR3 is CASSTVLGAEAFF. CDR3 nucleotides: TGTGCCAGCAGCACAGTTCTGGGGGCCGAAGCTTTCTTT.

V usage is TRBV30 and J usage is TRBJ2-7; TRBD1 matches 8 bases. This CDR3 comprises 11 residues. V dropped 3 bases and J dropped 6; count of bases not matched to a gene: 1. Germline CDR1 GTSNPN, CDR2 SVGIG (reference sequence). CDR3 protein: CAWSDRGEQYF. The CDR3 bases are TGTGCCTGGAGCGACAGGGGCGAGCAGTACTTC.